Listed below are T cell receptor beta chains from one sample, sequenced in a study of blood T cell repertoires in COVID-19. Some clones are missing from TCRdb's copy, which holds only in-frame ones; the method was immunoSEQ multiplex PCR. The data show over 60,000 clones, approximately 78% seen once. The sequenced sample was peripheral blood. Source of these receptors: a human donor in a cohort sampled during active COVID-19. Both conserved end residues are part of each CDR3. Fields, in order: D gene, CDR3 length, clone size, V gene, J gene, CDR3 DNA, CDR3 protein. The D gene is left open where the match is weak. Clone size is shown for a subset of rows, as once, few, many or a class of expanded clone.

>-|14|-|TRBV18|TRBJ2-7
TGTGCCAGCTCACCAGAGGACGGGACCTACGAGCAGTACTTC
CASSPEDGTYEQYF
>TRBD2|15|-|TRBV19|TRBJ2-3
TGTGCCAGTAGGAAGAATAGCGGGGGCACAGATACGCAGTATTTT
CASRKNSGGTDTQYF
>-|12|few|TRBV10-3|TRBJ1-1
TGTGCCATCAGTGGGCGGGGCATTACGGCTTTCTTT
CAISGRGITAFF
>-|15|once|TRBV24-1|TRBJ1-1
TGTGCCACCAGTGATTTACCAGTAATGAACACTGAAGCTTTCTTT
CATSDLPVMNTEAFF
>-|13|-|TRBV5-4|TRBJ2-2
TGTGCCAGCGTCCTACCGGACACCGGGGAGCTGTTTTTT
CASVLPDTGELFF
>-|19|-|TRBV12-2|TRBJ2-7
TGTGCAAGTCGCTTAGGAGCTAGCGGGAGGCCCTGCTCGACCTACGAGCAGTACTTC
CASRLGASGRPCSTYEQYF
>TRBD1|16|-|TRBV30|TRBJ1-1
TGTGCCTGGATGGGGGGGACAGGCCCTTGGGGCACTGAAGCTTTCTTT
CAWMGGTGPWGTEAFF
>-|13|once|TRBV11-2|TRBJ2-5
TGTGCCAGCAGCTTAATCTTCCAAGAGACCCAGTACTTC
CASSLIFQETQYF
>-|12|-|TRBV18|TRBJ2-4
TGTGCCAGCTCACCAGGTCGGAACATTCAGTACTTC
CASSPGRNIQYF
>TRBD2|16|-|TRBV2|TRBJ2-3
TGTGCCAGCATCCCGGGGACTAGCCCTTACACAGATACGCAGTATTTT
CASIPGTSPYTDTQYF
>-|13|few|TRBV10-3|TRBJ1-1
TGTGCCATCAGTGGAGGCGGTTACACTGAAGCTTTCTTT
CAISGGGYTEAFF
>TRBD1|15|-|TRBV5-6|TRBJ2-5
TGTGCCAGCAGCCCAGGGACAGGGGTGCGCGAGACCCAGTACTTC
CASSPGTGVRETQYF
>-|15|-|TRBV11-2|TRBJ2-1
TGTGCCAGCAGCCCCTCACTACTATCGGGAAATGAGCAGTTCTTC
CASSPSLLSGNEQFF
>TRBD1|14|-|TRBV30|TRBJ1-4
TGTGCCTGGGCCTCCGGGACAGGGAGAGGAAAACTGTTTTTT
CAWASGTGRGKLFF
>-|12|few|TRBV19|TRBJ2-7
TGTGCCAGTAGTACGGGTTTCTACGAGCAGTACTTC
CASSTGFYEQYF
>-|14|-|TRBV4-1|TRBJ2-7
TGCGCCAGCAGCCAAGATCTTGGAGGGTACGAGCAGTACTTC
CASSQDLGGYEQYF
>-|15|once|TRBV28|TRBJ2-7
TGTGCCAGCTATCCCGCTGGACAGCCCTCCTACGAGCAGTACTTC
CASYPAGQPSYEQYF
>-|15|-|TRBV2|TRBJ1-3
TGTGCCAGCCAGGCAGACCAGAGCTCTGGAAACACCATATATTTT
CASQADQSSGNTIYF
>TRBD1|16|-|TRBV14|TRBJ2-1
TGTGCCAGCAGTCCGACTCGGGACAGGGAATACAATGAGCAGTTCTTC
CASSPTRDREYNEQFF
>-|12|once|TRBV3-1/TRBV3-2|TRBJ1-2
TGTGCCAGCAGCCAACAGGGTCATGGCTACACCTTC
CASSQQGHGYTF